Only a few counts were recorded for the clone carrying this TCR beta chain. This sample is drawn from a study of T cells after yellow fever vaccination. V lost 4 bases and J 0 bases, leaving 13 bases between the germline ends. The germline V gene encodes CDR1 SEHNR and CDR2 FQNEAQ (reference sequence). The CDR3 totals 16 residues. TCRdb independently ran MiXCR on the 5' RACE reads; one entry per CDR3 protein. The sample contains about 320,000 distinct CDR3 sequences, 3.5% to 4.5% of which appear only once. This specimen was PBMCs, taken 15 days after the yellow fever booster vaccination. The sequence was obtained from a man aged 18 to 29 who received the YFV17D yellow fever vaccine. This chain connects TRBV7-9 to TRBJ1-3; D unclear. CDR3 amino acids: CASSYTRGSSGNTIYF. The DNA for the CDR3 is TGTGCCAGCAGCTACACCCGCGGGAGCTCTGGAAACACCATATATTTT.